Sequencing of this T cell receptor beta chain was carried out in a study of blood T cell repertoires in COVID-19. Study at large: The United States, Italy and Spain supplied acute and convalescent COVID-19 samples. From T cells, B-cell-depleted T cells, or PBMCs came the material, which was cDNA or gDNA.

In the original workflow: Using reference gene primer amplification, nucleated cell counts were estimated. Produced via immunoSEQ multiplex PCR; TCRdb's table is partial and in-frame only. The V and J calls and clone size were taken over from that table, and D and trimming were inferred from the DNA. Of some 200,000 clones detected, about 80% appear once; the ten largest clones hold more than 2.5%. V lost 7 bases, J lost 5 bases, and 11 bases lay in between. Germline V gene lookup returns CDR1 MDHEN and CDR2 SYDVKM. This CDR3 spans 12 amino acids. The V call is TRBV28, the J call TRBJ1-1; no clear D. The TCR was taken from a woman in her 30s who had recovered from COVID-19. The sequenced material came from peripheral blood. This CDR3 reads CASTEAGTEAFF. The CDR3, as DNA: TGTGCCAGCACCGAGGCGGGAACTGAAGCTTTCTTT.